The source of this TCR beta chain is a study of lymphopenia after photon versus proton radiotherapy. Overall study findings and caveats: Post-nadir TCR diversity decline inversely tracked overall survival among those who died. Better survival with proton therapy was suggested as possible, not demonstrated. Proton therapy kept repertoires fairly stable, unlike photons, which gained effector/memory cells. After the lymphocyte nadir, photon-treated repertoires showed oligoclonal expansion, especially of CD8+ Temra cells.

TCRdb keeps only in-frame clones here, not all; method: immunoSEQ multiplex PCR. Found here are fewer than 35,000 clones, 89% of them singletons; the top ten hold approximately 7%. This clone turned up a few times. The antigen is unknown. Trimming stripped 6 bases from V and 3 bases from J, with 15 bases between. Germline V gene sequence: CDR1 SNHLY, CDR2 FYNNEI. The CDR3 consists of 14 residues. V gene TRBV2 combines with J gene TRBJ2-7; a possible D gene is TRBD1 (5 bases). This sequence originates from a woman between 70 and 85 years old with pancreatic cancer. Some clones in this sample may be carry-over from other donors' samples. The material was peripheral blood, obtained from a patient treated with proton-based radiotherapy. CDR3 sequence: CASRGRQPFYEQYF. CDR3 in DNA: TGTGCCAGCAGGGGTAGACAGCCGTTCTACGAGCAGTACTTC.